This T cell receptor (beta chain) was obtained from a study of human T cells and chemical hapten exposure. TCRdb reprocessed the RACE reads via MiXCR and lists one record per CDR3 protein. The sample comprises about 43,000 distinct CDR3 sequences, 3% to 4% of which are singletons, and roughly 6.6% rests with the top ten. The CDR3 sequence is 14 residues long. From germline, CDR1 is MNHNS and CDR2 SASEGT. V lost 6 bases, J lost 0 bases, and 3 bases stayed unmatched. Specified time point: patch test 2, 6 weeks after DPC sensitization. This sample's treatment: therapeutic diphenylcyclopropenone sensitization with weekly scalp DPC.

This specimen consisted of whole blood, obtained in connection with sensitization to the hapten diphenylcyclopropenone (DPC). The genes are TRBV6-1 and TRBJ1-1; 8 bases are shared with TRBD1. The TCR comes from a man aged 35 to 55 with alopecia areata. Some clones in this sample may be carry-over from other donors' samples. CDR3 DNA sequence: TGTGCCAGCAGCCAGGGGGCTATGAACACTGAAGCTTTCTTT. Translating gives CASSQGAMNTEAFF.